This passage covers 14 T cell receptor beta chains from one sample sequenced in a study of PD-L1 blockade in urothelial cancer. Assay: immunoSEQ multiplex PCR; the TCRdb copy retains only in-frame clones and omits some. The sample consists of under 90,000 clones, approximately 90% of them appearing once. The input for sequencing was PBMCs, taken around atezolizumab (anti-PD-L1) treatment. These TCRs come from a man aged 60-69 years with urothelial cancer.

The rearrangement uses TRBV7-2 and TRBJ1-2; weak D call: TRBD1 (5 bases). The germline V and J ends were trimmed by 5 bases and 7 bases, with 14 bases remaining between them. The germline V gene encodes CDR1 SGHTA and CDR2 FQGNSA. The CDR3 has 13 amino acids. The CDR3, as DNA: TGTGCCAGCAGCCTAGACAGAAGGTCTGGCTACACCTTC. It encodes CASSLDRRSGYTF.

This chain links TRBV4-2 with TRBJ2-3; 8 bases are shared with TRBD1. There are 14 residues in the CDR3. Looked up from germline, CDR1 is LGHNA and CDR2 is YNFKEQ. The trim removed 5 bases at V and 1 base at J, leaving 2 bases unmatched. CDR3 DNA sequence: TGTGCCAGCAGCGACAGGGGTGGCACAGATACGCAGTATTTT. Its protein product is CASSDRGGTDTQYF.

This clone was seen once. The chain has TRBV7-9 and TRBJ2-2; weak D call: TRBD1 (5 bases). CDR1 is SEHNR and CDR2 is FQNEAQ in the germline V gene (reference sequence). This CDR3 comprises 13 residues. V was cut by 7 bases and J by 8 bases, with 14 bases left in between. The CDR3 region has the DNA TGTGCCAGCACTCAGGGTGCAAGGGGGGAGCTGTTTTTT. Translation: CASTQGARGELFF.

The chain recombines TRBV18 with TRBJ1-3; tentatively, D is TRBD1 (6 bases). Germline V lookup: CDR1 KGHSH, CDR2 LQKENI. This CDR3 has 14 residues. Deletions cut 3 bases from V and 7 bases from J, with 13 bases between. CDR3 bases: TGTGCCAGCTCACCCCCCAGGGGATGGAACACCATATATTTT. Encoded protein: CASSPPRGWNTIYF.

This chain joins TRBV9 and TRBJ2-2; 8 nucleotides line up with TRBD2. This CDR3 region has 15 residues. From germline, CDR1 is SGDLS and CDR2 YYNGEE. V was pared by 4 bases and J by 4 bases, with 6 bases of the junction left unmatched. The CDR3 sequence: CASSQTGGITGELFF. CDR3 nucleotide sequence: TGTGCCAGCAGCCAAACGGGAGGGATCACCGGGGAGCTGTTTTTT.

The CDR3: CAISASAGRETQYF. CDR3 coding DNA: TGTGCCATCAGTGCCAGCGCAGGGCGAGAGACCCAGTACTTC. V usage is TRBV10-3 and J usage is TRBJ2-5, with D tentatively TRBD1 (5 bases). Trimming pared 4 bases from V and 4 bases from J, leaving 13 bases between. Germline assignment: CDR1 ENHRY and CDR2 SYGVKD. The CDR3 has 14 amino acids.

The genes are TRBV28 and TRBJ1-5; 9 bases fit TRBD1. V gave up 9 bases and J gave up 7 bases; unmatched junction bases: 10. Germline values: CDR1 MDHEN, CDR2 SYDVKM. This CDR3 region has 14 residues. For the CDR3, the DNA is TGTGCCAGACTGGAACAGGGGACAGGGCAGCCCCAGCATTTT. Translating it yields CARLEQGTGQPQHF.

The chain links TRBV28 to TRBJ2-7; D might be TRBD2 (5 bases). V shed 3 bases and J shed 0 bases, with 12 bases lying between them. CDR1 and CDR2 from the germline V gene are MDHEN and SYDVKM. The CDR3 covers 15 residues. CDR3 loop: CASSLAAVPSYEQYF. The CDR3 DNA sequence: TGTGCCAGCAGTTTGGCAGCGGTGCCCTCCTACGAGCAGTACTTC.

The chain couples TRBV7-9 to TRBJ2-7; maybe TRBD2 (6 bases). The V and J ends lost 2 bases and 0 bases respectively, with 14 bases between them. The CDR3 spans 16 residues. From germline, CDR1 is SEHNR and CDR2 FQNEAQ (reference sequence). As DNA, the CDR3 is TGTGCCAGCAGCTTAAGTCAGAGCGGGTACTCCTACGAGCAGTACTTC. Encoded protein: CASSLSQSGYSYEQYF.

The V gene is TRBV2, the J gene TRBJ2-1, with 12 nucleotides matching TRBD1. The CDR3 loop spans 14 amino acids. Germline CDR1 is SNHLY and CDR2 is FYNNEI. Trimming at V came to 8 bases and at J to 7 bases, leaving 6 bases not matched to a gene. The CDR3 bases are TGTGCCAGCTTCGGGACAGGGGGCAGAAATGAGCAGTTCTTC. Encoded protein: CASFGTGGRNEQFF. Complete variable domain (other parts from reference TRBV2 and TRBJ2-1): EPEVTQTPSHQVTQMGQEVILRCVPISNHLYFYWYRQILGQKVEFLVSFYNNEISEKSEIFDDQFSVERPDGSNFTLKIRSTKLEDSAMYFCASFGTGGRNEQFFGPGTRLTVL.

This chain connects TRBV10-1 to TRBJ2-7; D is perhaps TRBD2 (5 bases). This CDR3 is 13 amino acids long. The germline V gene has CDR1 WNHNN and CDR2 SYGVQD (reference sequence). The V gene lost 0 bases and the J gene lost 4 bases, with 7 bases spanning the gap. CDR3 protein: CASSESRVYEQYF. The DNA of the CDR3 is TGCGCCAGCAGTGAGTCGAGGGTTTACGAGCAGTACTTC.

The chain is built from TRBV7-8 and TRBJ2-5; 11 nucleotides align to TRBD2. J lost 5 bases, V lost 4 bases, and 9 bases had no gene match. Germline CDR1 SGHVS, CDR2 FQNEAQ. This CDR3 spans 16 amino acids. The CDR3 loop reads CASSSEGLAGGETQYF. The CDR3 coding sequence is TGTGCCAGCAGCTCCGAGGGGCTAGCGGGAGGCGAGACCCAGTACTTC.

The rearrangement joins TRBV5-1 to TRBJ2-3; 10 bases are a match to TRBD2. The V segment lost 0 bases and the J segment 6 bases; nucleotides outside the gene matches: 7. This CDR3 is built from 16 residues. Germline lookup yields CDR1 SGHRS and CDR2 YFSETQ. CDR3 nucleotide sequence: TGCGCCAGCAGCTTGGCCAGCGGGGGGGCCGGGGATACGCAGTATTTT. It encodes CASSLASGGAGDTQYF.

The gene calls are TRBV5-1 and TRBJ1-2; D is undetermined. The CDR3 runs 13 residues. Germline V CDR1 and CDR2: SGHRS, YFSETQ. V lost 0 bases and J lost 1, with 4 bases in between. CDR3 amino acids: CASSLEHNYGYTF. DNA for the CDR3: TGCGCCAGCAGCTTGGAACATAACTATGGCTACACCTTC.